This TCR beta chain was profiled in a study of CD8+CD57+ T cells in acquired aplastic anemia. In the study overall: Sorted cells (CD4+ and CD8+) yielded DNA amounts that averaged roughly 3.2 ug. Healthy donors averaged around 10 million reads for CD4+ cells. Study-wide results and limits: The number of CD8+ CDR3 sequences shared by patients and controls was roughly 31. For CD8+ Simpson's diversity, patients and controls showed no significant difference.

The CDR3 is 15 residues long. With 4 bases removed from V and 10 bases from J, the gap between germline ends came to 22 bases. The germline V gene encodes CDR1 LNHDA and CDR2 SQIVND (reference sequence). According to the study, genomic DNA was the template for TCR beta VDJ and CDR3 profiling. TCRdb reprocessed the reads with MiXCR, giving one entry per CDR3 protein. The data contain a few hundred thousand distinct CDR3 sequences, 34% of them seen just once; the ten biggest clones take up 1% to 1.3%. Notes on this clonotype: The antigen is unknown.

Sequencing was done on a sample of sorted CD4+, CD8+, or CD8+CD57+ T cells (not recorded which) from PBMCs. The rearrangement joins TRBV19 to TRBJ1-2; maybe TRBD1 (6 bases). The receptor was derived from a human donor in good health, serving as a control. Written as DNA, the CDR3 is TGTGCCAGTAGTACCCCTGGCCGAAACTTGGGACACTACACCTTC. Translated, it gives CASSTPGRNLGHYTF.